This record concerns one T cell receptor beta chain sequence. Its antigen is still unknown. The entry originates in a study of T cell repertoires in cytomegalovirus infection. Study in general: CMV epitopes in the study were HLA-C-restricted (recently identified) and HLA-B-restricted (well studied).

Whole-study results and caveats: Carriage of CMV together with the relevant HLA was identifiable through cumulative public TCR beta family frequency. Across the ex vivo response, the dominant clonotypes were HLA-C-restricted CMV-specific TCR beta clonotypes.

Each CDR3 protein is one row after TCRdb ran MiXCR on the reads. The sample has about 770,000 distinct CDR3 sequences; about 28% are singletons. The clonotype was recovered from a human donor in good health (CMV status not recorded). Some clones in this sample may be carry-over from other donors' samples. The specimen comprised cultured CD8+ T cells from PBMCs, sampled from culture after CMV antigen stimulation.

The CDR3 protein is CASSLRGPGNYGYTF. The CDR3 bases are TGTGCCAGCAGTTTACGGGGGCCGGGGAACTATGGCTACACCTTC. This chain connects TRBV27 to TRBJ1-2, with D tentatively TRBD1 (6 bases). This CDR3 region has 15 residues. V lost 2 bases and J 2 bases, leaving 12 bases between the germline ends. CDR1 and CDR2 (germline): MNHEY, SMNVEV (reference sequence).